This TCR beta chain was recovered during a study of T-cell reconstitution after alpha-beta-depleted transplantation in children. Regarding the study as a whole: T cells produced anew were the main source of T-cell counts and diversity one year after transplant. The high TCRbeta diversity at day 60 in some patients came from surviving recipient T cells and thymic progenitors. Expanded clones from the graft, numbering several hundred, reportedly supplied alpha-beta T cells about two months after transplant.

CDR1 and CDR2 from the germline V gene are SGHRS and YFSETQ. CDR3 length equals 16 residues. The authors prepared the TCRbeta library with unique molecular identifiers. TCRdb passed the PCR reads through MiXCR, listing each CDR3 protein once. This repertoire shows 610,000 or so distinct CDR3 sequences, approximately 30% found once; its top ten account for 30% to 40%. About this clonotype: Its target is unknown. The junction does not match germline at one end; this may be a read error.

The source is a boy under two years old with Wiskott-Aldrich syndrome, due to receive a stem cell transplant. The material was PBMCs, obtained before TCRalphabeta/CD19-depleted stem cell transplant. The rearrangement links TRBV5-1 to TRBJ2-7; D tentatively reads TRBD1 or TRBD2 (5 bases each). CDR3 sequence: CASSVTGGSPSSEQYF. In DNA, the CDR3 is TGCGCCAGCAGCGTGACTGGGGGTTCTCCTTCCTCCGAGCAGTACTTC.